Listed here are 20 T cell receptor beta chains from one sample, sequenced in a study of blood T cell repertoires in COVID-19. The repertoire was sequenced with immunoSEQ multiplex PCR; TCRdb's copy has only in-frame clones and lacks some. Of more than 300,000 clones listed, about 90% are singletons. Input material: PBMCs or T cells enriched from blood (not recorded which). The receptors derive from a young woman who had recovered from COVID-19.

CDR3 region: CASSPDRGITEAFF. The CDR3 DNA reads as TGTGCCAGCAGTCCGGACAGGGGGATAACTGAAGCTTTCTTT. This chain uses TRBV27 with TRBJ1-1; 10 nucleotides match TRBD1. The CDR3 length is 14 residues. CDR1 is MNHEY and CDR2 is SMNVEV in the germline V gene (reference sequence). The V segment lost 5 bases and the J segment 5 bases; nucleotides outside the gene matches: 5.

This rearrangement joins TRBV27 to TRBJ2-7, with TRBD2 identical over 8 bases. V shed 5 bases and J 8 bases; nucleotides not matched to a gene: 11. The CDR3 runs 14 residues. From germline, CDR1 is MNHEY and CDR2 SMNVEV (reference sequence). DNA of the CDR3: TGTGCCAGCAGTAAACTAGCGGAGACCCCCCAGCAGTACTTC. It specifies CASSKLAETPQQYF.

This sequence joins TRBV4-1 and TRBJ2-1; 9 bases are a match to TRBD1. Trimming cost V 3 bases and J 8 bases; bases outside gene matches: 8. The CDR3 has 15 residues. Germline CDR1 MGHRA, CDR2 YSYEKL. The CDR3 protein is CASSQIITGGDEQFF. The CDR3, as DNA: TGCGCCAGCAGCCAGATTATTACAGGGGGCGATGAGCAGTTCTTC.

V is TRBV19 and J is TRBJ2-3; possibly TRBD2 for D (6 bases). V lost 5 bases, J lost 6 bases, and 18 bases lay in between. The germline gives CDR1 LNHDA, CDR2 SQIVND (reference sequence). The CDR3 is 15 residues long. CDR3 coding DNA: TGTGCCAGTAGTCCCGGACTAATGCCCTTGGATACGCAGTATTTT. This codes for CASSPGLMPLDTQYF.

This clone came up once. This rearrangement joins TRBV2 to TRBJ2-1; 11 bases align to TRBD2. CDR1 is SNHLY and CDR2 is FYNNEI in the germline V gene. The CDR3 is 20 amino acids. V shed 6 bases, J shed 0 bases, and the junction held 16 bases outside the gene matches. The CDR3 here is CASSPQGLAGGASSYNEQFF. The CDR3 nucleotides are TGTGCCAGCAGCCCACAAGGTCTAGCGGGAGGCGCGAGCTCCTACAATGAGCAGTTCTTC.

This rearrangement joins TRBV12-5 to TRBJ2-1; D unclear. The germline V gene encodes CDR1 LGHNT and CDR2 FRNRAP. V shed 3 bases and J shed 3 bases, with 18 bases lying between them. The CDR3 is 17 amino acids. The CDR3 sequence: CASGFTLQPTGYNEQFF. CDR3 DNA sequence: TGTGCTAGTGGTTTTACCCTCCAACCGACTGGCTACAATGAGCAGTTCTTC.

J is TRBJ2-7 and V is TRBV7-9, with 8 bases fitting TRBD1. Per germline, CDR1 SEHNR and CDR2 FQNEAQ (reference sequence). This CDR3 is built from 12 residues. The junction had 0 bases not matched to a gene; V was cut back by 4 bases and J by 4 bases. CDR3 bases: TGTGCCAGCAGCTGGGACAGGTACGAGCAGTACTTC. As protein: CASSWDRYEQYF.

V is TRBV7-3 and J is TRBJ2-1, with 9 bases aligning to TRBD2. Germline trimming cut 2 bases from V and 3 bases from J; bases unmatched to any gene: 2. From germline, CDR1 is SGHTA and CDR2 FQGTGA. The CDR3 contains 15 residues. The CDR3 is CASSLAGGNYNEQFF. The CDR3 region has the DNA TGTGCCAGCAGCTTAGCGGGAGGGAACTACAATGAGCAGTTCTTC.

V usage is TRBV19 and J usage is TRBJ1-5, with TRBD1 matching over 8 bases. V was clipped by 6 bases and J by 4 bases; unmatched bases: 11. Per germline, CDR1 LNHDA and CDR2 SQIVND (reference sequence). The CDR3 runs to 16 residues. The CDR3 DNA sequence: TGTGCCAGTAGCCTGGGAGGGGGACAGGAGAATCAGCCCCAGCATTTT. Amino acids: CASSLGGGQENQPQHF.

The chain couples TRBV28 to TRBJ2-3; TRBD2 matches 10 bases. Germline loops: CDR1 MDHEN, CDR2 SYDVKM. The ends lost 5 bases at V and 0 bases at J; junction bases unmatched: 14. The CDR3 spans 19 residues. Here the CDR3 reads CASSTIHTSGTTSTDTQYF. In DNA form, the CDR3 reads TGTGCCAGCAGTACTATTCACACTAGCGGGACAACTAGCACAGATACGCAGTATTTT.

This sequence joins TRBV20-1 and TRBJ2-7; D is undetermined. The CDR3 extends over 10 amino acids. Trimming took 6 bases from V and 4 from J, leaving 7 bases between them. Germline V CDR1 and CDR2: DFQATT, SNEGSKA (reference sequence). CDR3 nucleotide sequence: TGCAGTGCCGCCGGGTACGAGCAGTACTTC. Residues: CSAAGYEQYF.

V usage is TRBV6-4 and J usage is TRBJ2-2; D ambiguous. This CDR3 has 13 residues. Trimming shortened V by 0 bases and J by 3 bases, and 2 bases separated the two germline ends. Germline assignment: CDR1 MRHNA and CDR2 SNTAGT. The CDR3 DNA sequence: TGTGCCAGCAGTGACTCCTACACCGGGGAGCTGTTTTTT. Protein product: CASSDSYTGELFF.

This clone has only one observation. This chain uses TRBV3-1 (or the pseudogene TRBV3-2) with TRBJ2-5, with 7 positions matching TRBD2. Germline values: CDR1 LGHDT, CDR2 YNNKEL (reference sequence). The V and J ends lost 3 bases and 6 bases, in that order; junction bases with no gene match: 13. The CDR3 is 16 amino acids. The CDR3 coding sequence is TGTGCCAGCAGCCATCCCTGGGAGACTAGCTTGAAGACCCAGTACTTC. As protein: CASSHPWETSLKTQYF.

This chain joins TRBV7-9 and TRBJ1-2; 7 bases align to TRBD1. Germline V gives CDR1 SEHNR, CDR2 FQNEAQ (reference sequence). This CDR3 region has 12 residues. With V trimmed by 5 bases and J by 11 bases, 8 bases remained unmatched. The chain's CDR3 is CASSPETGHYTF. The CDR3 DNA reads TGTGCCAGCAGCCCGGAGACAGGGCATTACACCTTC.

The rearrangement uses TRBV18 and TRBJ2-2; TRBD2 agrees at 16 bases. CDR1 is KGHSH, CDR2 LQKENI, per germline. Trimming cost V 2 bases and J 3 bases; bases outside gene matches: 3. There are 18 residues in the CDR3. The chain's CDR3 is CASSPGTSGRAYTGELFF. The CDR3 region has the DNA TGTGCCAGCTCACCAGGGACTAGCGGGAGGGCCTACACCGGGGAGCTGTTTTTT.

The gene calls are TRBV28 and TRBJ2-7, with 7 bases aligning to TRBD1. The J segment lost 4 bases and the V segment lost 6 bases, leaving 9 bases of the junction unmatched. From germline, CDR1 is MDHEN and CDR2 SYDVKM. The CDR3 has 14 amino acids. In nucleotides, the CDR3 is TGTGCCAGCAGGAAAGGGACAGAGGGGTACGAGCAGTACTTC. Its translation is CASRKGTEGYEQYF.

V usage is TRBV9 and J usage is TRBJ1-1; D is ambiguous. Germline V gives CDR1 SGDLS, CDR2 YYNGEE. This CDR3 comprises 14 residues. Trimming left V 0 bases short and J 0 bases short, with 6 bases between. In DNA, the CDR3 is TGTGCCAGCAGCGTAGCTCCGGTGAACACTGAAGCTTTCTTT. Translation: CASSVAPVNTEAFF.

This rearrangement joins TRBV25-1 to TRBJ1-6; D call uncertain. Trimming took off 4 bases at V and 9 bases at J, with 16 bases between the two ends. CDR1 MGHDK and CDR2 SYGVNS come from the germline V gene. There are 15 residues in the CDR3. The CDR3 bases are TGTGCCAGCAGTGGATTCGACGGGGTGGGTTCACCCCTCCACTTT. It translates to CASSGFDGVGSPLHF.

The CDR3 spells CASSQVSGNTEAFF. Here the CDR3 DNA reads TGTGCCAGCAGCCAAGTTTCGGGGAACACTGAAGCTTTCTTT. The chain employs TRBV3-1 (or the pseudogene TRBV3-2) and TRBJ1-1; D remains ambiguous. Germline V gene sequence: CDR1 LGHDT, CDR2 YNNKEL (reference sequence). V was pared by 1 base and J by 1 base, with 7 bases between. There are 14 residues in the CDR3.

The chain combines TRBV5-1 with TRBJ2-7; 11 positions agree with TRBD2. The germline V gene has CDR1 SGHRS and CDR2 YFSETQ. The CDR3 loop spans 17 amino acids. V trimming: 4 bases; J trimming: 5 bases; junction bases outside the gene matches: 14. The CDR3: CASSGGLAGGLGDEQYF. The CDR3 nucleotides are TGCGCCAGCAGCGGGGGCCTAGCGGGAGGCCTTGGGGACGAGCAGTACTTC.